A few counts support the clone carrying this T cell receptor beta chain. The data belong to a study of cytomegalovirus exposure and HLA in healthy donors. The PCR used 60 Vbeta and 13 Jbeta primers. How the authors handled the data: A follow-up analysis tallied about 80 million unique TCR beta chains, roughly 10 million shared. Using immunoSEQ multiplex PCR, the repertoire was profiled, and TCRdb retains in-frame clones only, with some absent. The DNA gave D and trimming, while V, J and clone size come from that table. Of 70,000 to 95,000 clones in the sample, around 79% were seen once. This CDR3 comprises 12 residues. Trimming took 6 bases from V and 1 from J, leaving 6 bases between them. In germline, CDR1 is MDHEN, CDR2 SYDVKM.

The chain links TRBV28 to TRBJ1-2; D gene unclear. This clonotype was obtained from a woman aged 40-49 years in good health and CMV-seropositive. Material for sequencing was PBMCs. This CDR3 reads CASRGLNYGYTF. The CDR3 DNA sequence: TGTGCCAGCAGGGGCCTTAACTATGGCTACACCTTC.